What follows are 10 T cell receptor beta chains derived from one specimen sequenced in a study of glioma-infiltrating T cells. Amplification of TCR alpha and beta CDR3 regions from RNA used iRepertoire nested multiplex PCR. TCRdb passed the multiplex PCR reads through MiXCR, listing each CDR3 protein once. Of 150,000 to 200,000 distinct CDR3 sequences listed, approximately 30% are singletons. Sequencing was performed on glioma tissue, nonneoplastic brain tissue, or PBMCs (not recorded which). The receptors were gathered from a human donor with low-grade glioma or glioblastoma, undergoing nonglioma brain surgery, or in good health (not recorded which).

The chain carries TRBV29-1 and TRBJ2-5; 7 bases map to TRBD1. The germline V gene encodes CDR1 SQVTM and CDR2 ANQGSEA. V shed 0 bases and J 5 bases; nucleotides not matched to a gene: 9. CDR3 length: 15 amino acids. In nucleotides, the CDR3 is TGCAGCGTTGAAGAGGGAAGGGGGCCTCTGGAGACCCAGTACTTC. Its translation is CSVEEGRGPLETQYF.

This chain links TRBV19 with TRBJ2-3; D gene ambiguous. V shed 8 bases and J shed 2 bases, with 5 bases lying between them. From germline, CDR1 is LNHDA and CDR2 SQIVND (reference sequence). This CDR3 spans 11 amino acids. CDR3 sequence: CASGNTDTQYF. DNA for the CDR3: TGTGCCAGTGGCAACACAGATACGCAGTATTTT.

This clonotype turned up a few times. The genes are TRBV4-1 and TRBJ2-7, with D possibly matching TRBD2 (6 bases). The CDR3 length is 15 residues. V was clipped by 0 bases and J by 3 bases, with 12 bases between them. Germline CDR1 is MGHRA and CDR2 is YSYEKL. Written as DNA, the CDR3 is TGCGCCAGCAGCCAAGATGGGGGGTGGCTCTACGAGCAGTACTTC. The encoded protein is CASSQDGGWLYEQYF.

As for this clonotype: Mismatch with germline at one junction end may stem from a read error. This chain's CDR3 is CSSSRGLAGEGYEQYF. DNA for the CDR3: TGCTCCAGCAGCAGGGGACTAGCGGGAGAAGGCTACGAGCAGTACTTT. V and J are TRBV4-3 and TRBJ2-5; 14 bases map to TRBD2. The CDR3 is made up of 16 amino acids. In germline, CDR1 is LGHNA, CDR2 YSLEER.

This clonotype was counted only a few times. The chain employs TRBV7-9 and TRBJ2-7, with D uncertain. The CDR3 totals 12 residues. Trimming removed 5 bases at V and 6 bases at J, with 11 bases between. Looked up from germline, CDR1 is SEHNR and CDR2 is FQNEAQ (reference sequence). This chain's CDR3 is CASSQKGREQYF. The CDR3 DNA sequence: TGTGCCAGCAGCCAAAAGGGCCGCGAGCAGTACTTC.

The table lists this clonotype with many counts. V is TRBV4-1 and J is TRBJ1-6; D call uncertain. The CDR3 consists of 15 residues. Germline V gives CDR1 MGHRA, CDR2 YSYEKL. V shed 1 base and J shed 1 base, with 5 bases lying between them. The CDR3 loop is CASSQAVSYNSPLHF. The CDR3, as DNA: TGCGCCAGCAGCCAAGCGGTGTCCTATAATTCACCCCTCCACTTT.

This clonotype was recorded at least ten times. This chain joins TRBV7-9 and TRBJ1-3; D gene uncertain. The CDR3 has 13 amino acids. Trimming left V 5 bases short and J 8 bases short, with 13 bases between. Per germline, CDR1 SEHNR and CDR2 FQNEAQ (reference sequence). The CDR3 spells CASSPWVQDTIYF. The CDR3 coding sequence is TGTGCCAGCAGCCCCTGGGTGCAAGACACCATATATTTT.

This clonotype was seen repeatedly, ten times or more. This chain joins TRBV20-1 and TRBJ2-3, with 8 bases fitting TRBD2. With V trimmed by 0 bases and J by 4 bases, 12 bases remained unmatched. CDR3 size: 17 residues. Germline assignment: CDR1 DFQATT and CDR2 SNEGSKA (reference sequence). The CDR3 spells CSARDVGASGLADTQYF. CDR3 coding DNA: TGCAGTGCTAGAGATGTAGGGGCTAGCGGGCTCGCAGATACGCAGTATTTT.

This clonotype was counted many times. The chain employs TRBV5-4 and TRBJ2-3; 7 bases are a match to TRBD2. V lost 9 bases, J lost 4 bases, and 8 bases stayed unmatched. The CDR3 has 13 amino acids. From germline, CDR1 is SGHNT and CDR2 YYREEE (reference sequence). The CDR3 region is CAIEPLAADTQYF. In nucleotides, the CDR3 is TGTGCCATTGAACCGCTAGCGGCAGATACGCAGTATTTT.

This clonotype was observed a handful of times. This CDR3 reads CASMGLAGANEQYF. DNA for the CDR3: TGTGCCAGTATGGGACTAGCGGGAGCGAACGAGCAGTACTTC. The chain is built from TRBV19 and TRBJ2-7; 14 nucleotides match TRBD2. Germline V gene data show CDR1 as LNHDA and CDR2 as SQIVND (reference sequence). V dropped 7 bases and J dropped 5; count of bases not matched to a gene: 4. This CDR3 is 14 amino acids long.